The 5 T cell receptor beta chains in this list originate from one sample, sequenced in a study of blood T cell repertoires in COVID-19. Profiled with immunoSEQ multiplex PCR; TCRdb holds only in-frame clones, not every one. The sample lists some 300,000 clones, around 84% seen once, with about 4% in the top ten. The sample was PBMCs or T cells enriched from blood (not recorded which). The receptors were sampled from a man aged 30 to 45 who had recovered from COVID-19.

This chain uses TRBV2 with TRBJ2-7, with D unresolved. This CDR3 region has 13 residues. V lost 3 bases and J 5 bases, leaving 11 bases between the germline ends. Germline lookup yields CDR1 SNHLY and CDR2 FYNNEI. CDR3 sequence: CASSDALADEQYF. The CDR3 DNA follows: TGTGCCAGCAGTGACGCCCTGGCCGACGAGCAGTACTTC. Filled out from reference TRBV2 and TRBJ2-7, the complete variable domain reads EPEVTQTPSHQVTQMGQEVILRCVPISNHLYFYWYRQILGQKVEFLVSFYNNEISEKSEIFDDQFSVERPDGSNFTLKIRSTKLEDSAMYFCASSDALADEQYFGPGTRLTVT.

V usage is TRBV24-1 and J usage is TRBJ1-5, with D perhaps matching TRBD1 (6 bases). The CDR3 has 14 residues. CDR1 is KGHDR, CDR2 SFDVKD, per germline. Trimming took 4 bases from V and 7 from J, leaving 13 bases between them. DNA for the CDR3: TGTGCCACCAGTGACAGGGGTCTCGGCCAGCCCCAGCATTTT. This translates into CATSDRGLGQPQHF.

The chain carries TRBV2 and TRBJ1-2; D may be TRBD1 (5 bases). The CDR3 is made up of 15 amino acids. The ends were cut back, 0 bases at V and 8 bases at J, with 16 bases in the middle. Germline V gene sequence: CDR1 SNHLY, CDR2 FYNNEI. This chain's CDR3 is CASSEAGILQGGYTF. The CDR3 DNA reads TGTGCCAGCAGTGAAGCTGGGATTTTGCAGGGAGGCTACACCTTC. The whole variable domain, remainder taken from reference TRBV2 and TRBJ1-2, is EPEVTQTPSHQVTQMGQEVILRCVPISNHLYFYWYRQILGQKVEFLVSFYNNEISEKSEIFDDQFSVERPDGSNFTLKIRSTKLEDSAMYFCASSEAGILQGGYTFGSGTRLTVV.

This clone was detected a few times. The rearrangement uses TRBV29-1 and TRBJ1-1; D unclear. CDR3 size: 11 residues. Germline V gene sequence: CDR1 SQVTM, CDR2 ANQGSEA. V was pared by 4 bases and J by 7 bases, with 10 bases between. The DNA for the CDR3 is TGCAGCGTTGCCTACTCCATTGAAGCTTTCTTT. Protein sequence: CSVAYSIEAFF.

This chain uses TRBV6-5 with TRBJ1-2; D is ambiguous. The V end was cut by 4 bases, the J end by 4 bases, with 16 bases between. Germline V gene sequence: CDR1 MNHEY, CDR2 SVGAGI. CDR3 length: 15 residues. The CDR3 protein is CASSSGVYESYGYTF. Written as DNA, the CDR3 is TGTGCCAGCAGTTCCGGGGTATACGAGTCCTATGGCTACACCTTC.